The 8 T cell receptor beta chains below all came from one sample that was sequenced in a study of blood T cell repertoires in COVID-19 (dated by TCRdb to the early 2020s). The library was obtained by the immunoSEQ multiplex PCR assay. The table comes from immuneACCESS by way of TCRdb, which keeps in-frame sequences with V and J called. Part of the clones is missing from these tables; in studies checked, under half for an unresolved V gene and the rest for unknown reasons. The sample data list 140,000 or so clones, and around 90% of these were observed just once. The ten largest clones capture 1.7% of the sample. Sequencing input: peripheral blood. Receptors were obtained from a woman between 45 and 60 years old with acute or convalescent COVID-19.

The rearrangement uses TRBV30 and TRBJ2-3; 8 nucleotides match TRBD2. The germline CDR1 and CDR2 sequences are GTSNPN and SVGIG (reference sequence). Trimming took 3 bases from V and 1 from J; bases not matched to a gene: 3. The CDR3 is made up of 14 amino acids. The CDR3 DNA is TGTGCCTGGAGGTTGCGGGGGGGCACAGATACGCAGTATTTT. Its translation: CAWRLRGGTDTQYF.

CDR3 DNA: TGTGCCAGTCCGAGGGGGACAGGGGGTCCCCCCAATCAGCCCCAGCATTTT. Its translation is CASPRGTGGPPNQPQHF. The rearrangement links TRBV19 to TRBJ1-5, with 11 bases matching TRBD1. Germline V gene lookup returns CDR1 LNHDA and CDR2 SQIVND (reference sequence). J gave up 3 bases and V 8 bases, and 12 bases lay outside the gene matches. The CDR3 is 17 amino acids.

The CDR3 DNA is TGTGCCACCAGTGATTCAGACAGGGACCAGCCCCAGCATTTT. Translation: CATSDSDRDQPQHF. The chain recombines TRBV24-1 with TRBJ1-5; TRBD1 matches 7 bases. CDR3 length: 14 residues. Trimming took 2 bases from V and 7 from J; bases not matched to a gene: 4. The germline gives CDR1 KGHDR, CDR2 SFDVKD.

The chain has TRBV6-6 and TRBJ2-7; weak D call: TRBD1 (5 bases). Germline CDR1 and CDR2: MNHNY and SVGAGI (reference sequence). The length of the CDR3 is 16 residues. V shed 6 bases and J shed 2 bases, with 20 bases lying between them. The CDR3 region is CASRPRQSQFTYEQYF. The CDR3 coding sequence is TGTGCCAGCAGACCTCGACAGTCCCAATTTACCTACGAGCAGTACTTC.

The rearrangement links TRBV5-6 to TRBJ2-1; 15 nucleotides align to TRBD2. The junction had 15 bases not matched to a gene; V was cut back by 7 bases and J by 10 bases. The CDR3 contains 17 residues. Germline V gene data show CDR1 as SGHDT and CDR2 as YYEEEE. As DNA, the CDR3 is TGTGCCAGCCTCGGACTAGCGGGAGGGGGGATGTCATACGAGCAGTTCTTC. It encodes CASLGLAGGGMSYEQFF. The full variable domain, its missing parts supplied by reference TRBV5-6 and TRBJ2-1, is DAGVTQSPTHLIKTRGQQVTLRCSPKSGHDTVSWYQQALGQGPQFIFQYYEEEERQRGNFPDRFSGHQFPNYSSELNVNALLLGDSALYLCASLGLAGGGMSYEQFFGPGTRLTVL.

The rearrangement links TRBV7-2 to TRBJ2-2, with TRBD2 matching over 8 bases. With 3 bases clipped from V and 6 bases from J, the junction kept 6 bases outside the gene matches. CDR3 length: 15 amino acids. Germline V gene data show CDR1 as SGHTA and CDR2 as FQGNSA. The CDR3 DNA reads as TGTGCCAGCAGCTTTGAGCGGGGGTGGGCCGGGGAGCTGTTTTTT. This codes for CASSFERGWAGELFF.

The chain is built from TRBV6-5 and TRBJ1-2, with D possibly TRBD1 on 6 matching bases. V lost 6 bases to trimming and J lost 4 bases, with 12 bases between them. The CDR3 length is 13 residues. Germline CDR1 reads MNHEY; CDR2 reads SVGAGI. The CDR3 DNA sequence: TGTGCCAGCAGCTATAGGGGGGGCTATGGCTACACCTTC. Protein sequence: CASSYRGGYGYTF.

The rearrangement joins TRBV15 to TRBJ1-6, with TRBD1 matching over 8 bases. Germline V gene lookup returns CDR1 LNHNV and CDR2 YYDKDF (reference sequence). Unmatched junction bases numbered 0, after V lost 6 bases and J lost 2 bases. The CDR3 sequence is 14 residues long. CDR3 sequence reads: CATRTGAYNSPLHF. CDR3 DNA sequence: TGTGCCACCAGGACAGGGGCCTATAATTCACCCCTCCACTTT.